The sequence of this T cell receptor (beta chain) was determined in a study of human T cells and chemical hapten exposure. It was the library that attached unique molecular identifiers to individual cDNA molecules. TCRdb recomputed calls from the RACE reads with MiXCR, one row per CDR3 protein. Seen here are around 76,000 distinct CDR3 sequences, about 11% observed once, and the top ten hold about 3.7%. Note on this clonotype: The antigen remains unidentified.

Stated time point: patch test 1, 2 weeks after DPC sensitization. Treatment meaning: therapeutic diphenylcyclopropenone sensitization with weekly scalp DPC. The CDR3 spans 16 residues. The ends lost 3 bases at V and 1 base at J; junction bases unmatched: 6. CDR1 and CDR2 (germline): SGDLS, YYNGEE. Study results and caveats: Expanded TCRs were compared with controls, and the expanded TCRs formed significantly more large CDR3 similarity clusters.

This sequence was found in a woman aged 55-69 years with alopecia areata. Some clones in this sample may be carry-over from other donors' samples. Sequencing used whole blood, obtained in connection with sensitization to the hapten diphenylcyclopropenone (DPC). The chain combines TRBV9 with TRBJ2-1; 8 bases are shared with TRBD2. The CDR3 spells CASSEGSGGSYNEQFF. As DNA, the CDR3 is TGTGCCAGCAGCGAAGGGAGCGGGGGATCCTACAATGAGCAGTTCTTC. The complete variable domain, with remaining parts taken from reference TRBV9 and TRBJ2-1, reads DSGVTQTPKHLITATGQRVTLRCSPRSGDLSVYWYQQSLDQGLQFLIQYYNGEERAKGNILERFSAQQFPDLHSELNLSSLELGDSALYFCASSEGSGGSYNEQFFGPGTRLTVL.